The rows below give T cell receptor beta chains drawn from one sample of a study of T cell responses to AZD1222 COVID-19 vaccine. The table came from immunoSEQ multiplex PCR; TCRdb's copy has only in-frame clones and leaves some out. Of about 120,000 clones listed, around 90% are singletons. The sequences come from peripheral blood, collected on day 0 of AZD1222 vaccination. The origin of the receptors is an adult in good health. Each CDR3 is given with its conserved first and last residue. D genes are given only for firm matches. Rows may omit the clone size; those that give it use once, few, many or a size class.

D: -
J: TRBJ2-3
V: TRBV9
size: -
length: 13
CDR3: CASCSGSTDTQYF
DNA: TGTGCCAGCTGCAGCGGAAGCACAGATACGCAGTATTTT

D: TRBD1
J: TRBJ1-2
V: TRBV12-3/TRBV12-4
size: -
length: 13
CDR3: CASQGGVDYGYTF
DNA: TGTGCCAGCCAGGGGGGGGTTGACTATGGCTACACCTTC

D: -
J: TRBJ1-4
V: TRBV9
size: -
length: 16
CDR3: CASSVRMGTPNEKLFF
DNA: TGTGCCAGCAGCGTAAGAATGGGGACCCCTAATGAAAAACTGTTTTTT

D: -
J: TRBJ2-2
V: TRBV5-1
size: -
length: 15
CDR3: CASSFTGVNTGELFF
DNA: TGCGCCAGCAGCTTTACGGGAGTTAACACCGGGGAGCTGTTTTTT

D: -
J: TRBJ1-5
V: TRBV6-5
size: -
length: 14
CDR3: CASKGTGLNQPQHF
DNA: TGTGCCAGCAAGGGAACAGGACTCAATCAGCCCCAGCATTTT

D: -
J: TRBJ1-4
V: TRBV5-1
size: few
length: 12
CDR3: CASRDNNEKLFF
DNA: TGCGCCAGCAGGGACAACAATGAAAAACTGTTTTTT

D: -
J: TRBJ1-2
V: TRBV19
size: -
length: 11
CDR3: CASKREGGYTF
DNA: TGTGCCAGTAAAAGGGAAGGTGGCTACACCTTC

D: -
J: TRBJ1-2
V: TRBV19
size: -
length: 11
CDR3: CASTSGYGYTF
DNA: TGTGCCAGTACCTCAGGGTATGGCTACACCTTC

D: TRBD2
J: TRBJ2-7
V: TRBV7-7
size: -
length: 15
CDR3: CASSLGAGGHYEQYF
DNA: TGTGCCAGCAGCTTAGGCGCGGGAGGGCACTACGAGCAGTACTTC

D: TRBD1
J: TRBJ1-3
V: TRBV7-8
size: once
length: 19
CDR3: CASSQAIFRDRGSGNTIYF
DNA: TGTGCCAGCAGCCAGGCCATTTTCCGGGACAGGGGCTCTGGAAACACCATATATTTT

D: -
J: TRBJ2-1
V: TRBV5-5
size: -
length: 15
CDR3: CASSSNRVGFYEQFF
DNA: TGTGCCAGCAGCTCCAACAGGGTTGGTTTTTATGAGCAGTTCTTC

D: TRBD2
J: TRBJ2-1
V: TRBV2
size: -
length: 13
CDR3: CANPSGSYNEQFF
DNA: TGTGCCAACCCTAGCGGTTCCTACAATGAGCAGTTCTTC

D: -
J: TRBJ1-5
V: TRBV5-8
size: -
length: 13
CDR3: CASSLVVDQPQHF
DNA: TGTGCCAGCAGCTTGGTTGTCGATCAGCCCCAGCATTTT

D: -
J: TRBJ1-5
V: TRBV6-5
size: -
length: 14
CDR3: CASRGDLSNQPQHF
DNA: TGTGCCAGCAGGGGGGACCTCTCCAATCAGCCCCAGCATTTT

D: TRBD1
J: TRBJ2-7
V: TRBV10-3
size: -
length: 16
CDR3: CAISETSGTGVYEQYF
DNA: TGTGCCATCAGCGAAACATCCGGGACAGGGGTATACGAGCAGTACTTC

D: -
J: TRBJ1-2
V: TRBV7-2
size: -
length: 13
CDR3: CASSQRGVYGYTF
DNA: TGTGCCAGCAGCCAAAGGGGGGTCTACGGCTACACCTTC

D: -
J: TRBJ1-6
V: TRBV15
size: -
length: 15
CDR3: CATSIRRDPNSPLHF
DNA: TGTGCCACCAGCATTAGGAGGGATCCCAATTCACCCCTCCACTTT

D: -
J: TRBJ1-1
V: TRBV27
size: -
length: 13
CDR3: CASSWGRGTEAFF
DNA: TGTGCCAGCAGTTGGGGCAGGGGCACTGAAGCTTTCTTT

D: -
J: TRBJ2-7
V: TRBV5-6
size: -
length: 15
CDR3: CASSIRQAGTYEQYF
DNA: TGTGCCAGCAGCATCCGACAGGCCGGGACCTACGAGCAGTACTTC

D: -
J: TRBJ1-4
V: TRBV29-1
size: -
length: 14
CDR3: CSVVALGDGEKLFF
DNA: TGCAGCGTCGTGGCCCTGGGGGACGGAGAAAAACTGTTTTTT

D: -
J: TRBJ1-5
V: TRBV19
size: once
length: 13
CDR3: CASNSDRSQPQHF
DNA: TGTGCCAGTAACTCGGACAGAAGCCAGCCCCAGCATTTT

D: -
J: TRBJ1-1
V: TRBV3-1/TRBV3-2
size: -
length: 15
CDR3: CASSQGIQGYTEAFF
DNA: TGTGCCAGCAGCCAAGGTATACAGGGTTACACTGAAGCTTTCTTT

D: -
J: TRBJ2-7
V: TRBV11-3
size: -
length: 13
CDR3: CASSPPDSYEQYF
DNA: TGTGCCAGCAGCCCACCGGACAGCTACGAGCAGTACTTC

D: -
J: TRBJ1-2
V: TRBV19
size: -
length: 14
CDR3: CASSIRGAQYGYTF
DNA: TGTGCCAGTAGTATTAGGGGGGCCCAGTATGGCTACACCTTC

D: -
J: TRBJ2-3
V: TRBV19
size: -
length: 13
CDR3: CASSPGGTDTQYF
DNA: TGTGCCAGTAGTCCTGGGGGCACAGATACGCAGTATTTT

D: TRBD1
J: TRBJ1-2
V: TRBV7-9
size: -
length: 18
CDR3: CASSFLRTGRGISNGYTF
DNA: TGTGCCAGCAGCTTTCTTAGGACAGGGCGGGGTATCTCAAATGGCTACACCTTC

D: -
J: TRBJ2-7
V: TRBV14
size: -
length: 13
CDR3: CASSQGDSYEQYF
DNA: TGTGCCAGCAGCCAGGGGGACTCCTACGAGCAGTACTTC

D: TRBD1
J: TRBJ2-1
V: TRBV27
size: -
length: 15
CDR3: CASSPRDRRSNEQFF
DNA: TGTGCCAGCAGTCCACGGGACAGGAGATCAAATGAGCAGTTCTTC

D: TRBD1
J: TRBJ1-5
V: TRBV30
size: -
length: 13
CDR3: CAWGTGNNQPQHF
DNA: TGTGCCTGGGGGACAGGGAACAATCAGCCCCAGCATTTT

D: -
J: TRBJ1-1
V: TRBV3-1/TRBV3-2
size: -
length: 12
CDR3: CASSQLVDEAFF
DNA: TGTGCCAGCAGCCAACTCGTAGATGAAGCTTTCTTT

D: TRBD1
J: TRBJ2-7
V: TRBV27
size: -
length: 15
CDR3: CASSRPGTGAYEQYF
DNA: TGTGCCAGCAGTCGTCCCGGGACAGGGGCCTACGAGCAGTACTTC

D: -
J: TRBJ2-1
V: TRBV5-1
size: once
length: 14
CDR3: CASSLSDRFNEQFF
DNA: TGCGCCAGCAGCTTATCGGACAGATTCAATGAGCAGTTCTTC